This TCR beta chain was identified during a study of blood T cell repertoires in COVID-19. Study summary: PBMCs, B-cell-depleted T cells, or T cells provided the cDNA or gDNA that made up the material.

Of note for this clone: Other DNA sequences within the sample encode an identical CDR3.

The data were produced by immunoSEQ multiplex PCR, yet TCRdb's version contains in-frame clones alone and is incomplete. This table holds 120,000 to 150,000 clones, approximately 91% found once. The CDR3 loop spans 13 amino acids. Germline values: CDR1 LGHDT, CDR2 YNNKEL (reference sequence). The germline V and J ends were trimmed by 0 bases and 5 bases, with 5 bases remaining between them. The source of this sequence is a human donor in a cohort sampled during active COVID-19. Material for sequencing was peripheral blood. This rearrangement joins TRBV3-1 (or the pseudogene TRBV3-2) to TRBJ1-5; TRBD1 is a possible D gene (5 bases). In DNA form, the CDR3 reads TGTGCCAGCAGCCAAGACAGGGATCAGCCCCAGCATTTT. Its protein is CASSQDRDQPQHF.